This is a list of T cell receptor beta chains from one sample in a study of blood T cell repertoires in COVID-19. Using immunoSEQ multiplex PCR, the repertoire was profiled, and TCRdb retains in-frame clones only, with some absent. Seen here are roughly 200,000 clones, about 81% observed once, and the top ten hold roughly 8.2%. Sequencing used peripheral blood. The receptors come from a woman aged 80 or over with COVID-19, enrolled during active disease. The conserved cysteine and the conserved F or W are not part of the CDR3 here. Fields, in order: V gene, CDR3 protein.

V: TRBV7-2; CDR3: ASRLALGNTEAF
V: TRBV14; CDR3: ASSPTSGSYNEQF
V: TRBV2; CDR3: ASRQDRNTEAF
V: TRBV18; CDR3: ASSPQEGLDTEAF
V: TRBV9; CDR3: ASSREPTSNEQF
V: TRBV2; CDR3: ASSTTGAGNEQF
V: TRBV18; CDR3: ASSSGQTNYGYT
V: TRBV9; CDR3: ASSVAVDSPLH
V: TRBV7-9; CDR3: ASSLITGSYEQY
V: TRBV29-1; CDR3: SVVPGPSNTEAF
V: TRBV9; CDR3: ASSVAPGVGYGYT
V: TRBV3-1/TRBV3-2; CDR3: ASSPLSSYNEQF
V: TRBV4-1; CDR3: ASSQVYGQTLNTEAF
V: TRBV18; CDR3: ASSSTRNQPQH
V: TRBV5-1; CDR3: ASSPEIGSRNTIY
V: TRBV2; CDR3: ASSGTGGWDYT
V: TRBV24-1; CDR3: ATSDRTRVYNEQF
V: TRBV7-2; CDR3: ASSFDRGLGGYT
V: TRBV19; CDR3: ASHDRGNSPLH
V: TRBV9; CDR3: ASSVAGIGLNEQF
V: TRBV19; CDR3: ASSFTGFNQPQH
V: TRBV5-1; CDR3: ASSLPAAGGPNEQF
V: TRBV3-1/TRBV3-2; CDR3: ASSLSVLGGGGARSYNEQF
V: TRBV15; CDR3: ATSRDRGIEGYT
V: TRBV7-2; CDR3: ASSLLSTGRNTIY
V: TRBV7-3; CDR3: ASSSPGSAQY
V: TRBV9; CDR3: ASSPQQGYGYT
V: TRBV18; CDR3: ASSPQGYQPQH
V: TRBV5-1; CDR3: ASNQTGPYNQPQH
V: TRBV6-5; CDR3: ASSSTGERYGYT
V: TRBV7-8; CDR3: ASSQTGPNGYT
V: TRBV29-1; CDR3: SVPGTGASYGYT
V: TRBV7-2; CDR3: ASSRGGGETQY
V: TRBV5-4; CDR3: ASSGRSGLAGSEQY
V: TRBV3-1/TRBV3-2; CDR3: ASSPGSPSYGYT
V: TRBV11-2; CDR3: ASSFPGKGTEAF
V: TRBV19; CDR3: ATLDRNYGYT
V: TRBV10-3; CDR3: AISESSGRSNEQF
V: TRBV5-8; CDR3: ASSLTIVPGLGQY